This entry is about one T cell receptor (beta chain). The V end lost 5 bases, the J end lost 5 bases, and 9 bases lay between the germline ends. The CDR3 is 12 residues long. Germline values: CDR1 LGHNA, CDR2 YNFKEQ. The source of the sample is a study of T-cell memory formation after mild COVID-19. One entry per CDR3 protein, called by TCRdb with MiXCR from the 5' RACE reads. The table records a few hundred thousand distinct CDR3 sequences, around a fifth of them present only once. The sequencing input was PBMCs or a T cell subset sorted from them (not recorded which). The receptor was derived from an adult woman who had mild COVID-19 (a few samples of this study predate the infection). Cell type and time point are not known. This chain uses TRBV4-2 with TRBJ1-2; D unresolved. The CDR3 spells CASSSDRYGYTF. The CDR3, as DNA: TGTGCCAGCAGCTCGGACCGGTATGGCTACACCTTC.